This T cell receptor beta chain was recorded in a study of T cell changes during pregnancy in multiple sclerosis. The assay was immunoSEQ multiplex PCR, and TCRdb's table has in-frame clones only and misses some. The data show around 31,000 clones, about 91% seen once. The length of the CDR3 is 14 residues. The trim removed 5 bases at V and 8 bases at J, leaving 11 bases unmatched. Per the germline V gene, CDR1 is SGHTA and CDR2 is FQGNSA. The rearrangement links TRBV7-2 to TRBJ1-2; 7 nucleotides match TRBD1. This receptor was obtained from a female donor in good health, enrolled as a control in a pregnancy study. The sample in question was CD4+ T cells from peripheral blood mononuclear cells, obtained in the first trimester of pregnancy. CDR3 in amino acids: CASSPETGRGGYTF. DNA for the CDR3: TGTGCCAGCAGCCCAGAGACAGGGCGTGGGGGCTACACCTTC.